The present T cell receptor (beta chain) was sequenced within a study of T cell responses to AZD1222 COVID-19 vaccine. Points from the study as a whole: Of spike-specific TCRs, nearly half reportedly target regions left unmutated in variants. Vaccine-related CD4 TCRs covered spike, predominating at 160-218 and 743-854. After two AZD1222 doses, spike-specific TCR breadth and depth rose versus day 0. Baseline serostatus was positive in only a handful of AZD1222 recipients.

The germline gives CDR1 SEHNR, CDR2 FQNEAQ (reference sequence). This CDR3 is built from 15 residues. Trimming shortened V by 3 bases and J by 0 bases, and 11 bases separated the two germline ends. Profiling relied on immunoSEQ multiplex PCR, and the TCRdb table lists in-frame clones only, not all of them. The table has 200,000 or so clones, approximately 92% seen once. Of note for this clone: Its target is not known.

The sample here was peripheral blood, taken on day 0 of AZD1222 vaccination. The origin of this receptor is an adult in good health. The chain joins TRBV7-9 to TRBJ1-1, with TRBD1 as a possible D gene (6 bases). The CDR3 DNA follows: TGTGCCAGCAGCTTCTTAGGGGGAATGAACACTGAAGCTTTCTTT. Its translation is CASSFLGGMNTEAFF.